This entry lists 9 T cell receptor beta chains sequenced from one sample in a study of technical replicates of blood from several donors. Assay used: immunoSEQ multiplex PCR; TCRdb lists only in-frame clones, some missing. Of 75,000 to 95,000 clones listed, about nine tenths are singletons. Sequencing was done on a sample of T cells isolated from PBMCs. These receptor sequences come from a human donor in good health.

V gene TRBV11-2 combines with J gene TRBJ2-7; D is unresolved. The CDR3 totals 15 residues. Germline lookup yields CDR1 SGHAT and CDR2 FQNNGV. V was trimmed by 0 bases and J by 0 bases, leaving 9 bases between them. The CDR3 sequence: CASSLDHGSSYEQYF. CDR3 DNA sequence: TGTGCCAGCAGCTTAGATCATGGCAGCTCCTACGAGCAGTACTTC.

The chain has TRBV11-2 and TRBJ1-5; unclear D gene. Germline V gene lookup returns CDR1 SGHAT and CDR2 FQNNGV. This CDR3 is 13 amino acids long. Trimming pared 6 bases from V and 4 bases from J, leaving 10 bases between. The DNA of the CDR3 is TGTGCCAGCAGTTCTCGTGCGAATCAGCCCCAGCATTTT. It translates to CASSSRANQPQHF.

This sequence joins TRBV19 and TRBJ2-2, with D perhaps matching TRBD1 (5 bases). Trimming removed 6 bases from V and 7 bases from J, with 15 bases in between. Germline loops: CDR1 LNHDA, CDR2 SQIVND (reference sequence). The CDR3 loop spans 14 amino acids. The CDR3 DNA reads as TGTGCCAGTAGCCCAGTAGGAAGGGGCGGGGAGCTGTTTTTT. This codes for CASSPVGRGGELFF. Based on the CDR3 plus reference TRBV19 and TRBJ2-2, the full variable domain is DGGITQSPKYLFRKEGQNVTLSCEQNLNHDAMYWYRQDPGQGLRLIYYSQIVNDFQKGDIAEGYSVSREKKESFPLTVTSAQKNPTAFYLCASSPVGRGGELFFGEGSRLTVL.

V usage is TRBV6-1 and J usage is TRBJ1-6, with 7 nucleotides matching TRBD1. V dropped 3 bases and J dropped 6; count of bases not matched to a gene: 8. Germline-derived CDR1 and CDR2 are MNHNS and SASEGT. CDR3 length equals 16 residues. The CDR3 is CASSEAGQWANSPLHF. CDR3 nucleotide sequence: TGTGCCAGCAGTGAGGCGGGACAGTGGGCTAATTCACCCCTCCACTTT.

The rearrangement links TRBV19 to TRBJ1-1; no clear D. The CDR3 has 11 residues. The V gene lost 6 bases and the J gene lost 6 bases, with 8 bases spanning the gap. CDR1 is LNHDA and CDR2 is SQIVND in the germline V gene (reference sequence). The CDR3 DNA sequence: TGTGCCAGTAGGCACAGATCTGAAGCTTTCTTT. Translation gives CASRHRSEAFF.

The genes are TRBV19 and TRBJ2-5, with a tentative D call TRBD1 (5 bases). The CDR3 is 16 residues long. V lost 2 bases and J 2 bases, leaving 15 bases between the germline ends. Germline lookup yields CDR1 LNHDA and CDR2 SQIVND (reference sequence). CDR3 nucleotides: TGTGCCAGTAGTATAAGTTTAGGGGATCTGCAAGAGACCCAGTACTTC. Its protein product is CASSISLGDLQETQYF.

This sequence joins TRBV14 and TRBJ2-2, with D hard to call. Per the germline V gene, CDR1 is SGHDN and CDR2 is FVKESK. Deletions cut 7 bases from V and 7 bases from J, with 4 bases between. The CDR3 extends over 10 amino acids. The CDR3 sequence is CASTLGELFF. DNA for the CDR3: TGTGCCAGCACCCTCGGGGAGCTGTTTTTT.

The chain couples TRBV5-1 to TRBJ2-2, with a weak D call TRBD2 (6 bases). The CDR3 sequence is 17 residues long. Trimming left V 0 bases short and J 2 bases short, with 14 bases between. Germline CDR1 is SGHRS and CDR2 is YFSETQ. The CDR3 DNA sequence: TGCGCCAGCAGCTTGGGCCGTGGGACTCTAAACACCGGGGAGCTGTTTTTT. The encoded protein is CASSLGRGTLNTGELFF.

This clone was found a few times. The gene calls are TRBV29-1 and TRBJ1-1; D gene uncertain. There are 14 residues in the CDR3. The V and J ends lost 4 bases and 1 base respectively, with 13 bases between them. Germline V gives CDR1 SQVTM, CDR2 ANQGSEA. CDR3 region: CSVVPRWKNTEAFF. The CDR3 nucleotides read TGCAGCGTTGTACCCAGGTGGAAGAACACTGAAGCTTTCTTT.